This T cell receptor beta chain was captured in a study of spatial heterogeneity in lung cancer. At the level of the study: In tumor regions TCR transcript counts correlated strongly with a matched bulk RNA-seq T cell module score. Points from the study as a whole: Tumor mutation counts were tracked by expanded intratumoral alpha and beta TCR counts.

The time point denotes: sample taken at primary tumor resection. Donation came from 70 or so patients with untreated early-stage non-small cell lung cancer. To note about this clonotype: Its antigen is not identified.

J was trimmed by 2 bases and V by 5 bases; bases with no gene match: 7. The length of the CDR3 is 15 residues. Germline V lookup: CDR1 KGHSH, CDR2 LQKENI. TCRdb independently ran MiXCR on the 5' RACE reads; one entry per CDR3 protein. Among approximately 4,000 distinct CDR3 sequences, roughly 35% were seen once, and the ten largest hold around 24%. This rearrangement joins TRBV18 to TRBJ2-5, with TRBD1 matching over 8 bases. This sample comprised lung tumor tissue, obtained at surgery. This sequence was found in a male donor with early-stage non-small cell lung cancer. In DNA form, the CDR3 reads TGTGCCAGCTCAAGGGGACAGGCGGTACAAGAGACCCAGTACTTC. Translated: CASSRGQAVQETQYF. Looking up the rest from reference TRBV18 and TRBJ2-5 gives the full variable domain: NAGVMQNPRHLVRRRGQEARLRCSPMKGHSHVYWYRQLPEEGLKFMVYLQKENIIDESGMPKERFSAEFPKEGPSILRIQQVVRGDSAAYFCASSRGQAVQETQYFGPGTRLLVL.